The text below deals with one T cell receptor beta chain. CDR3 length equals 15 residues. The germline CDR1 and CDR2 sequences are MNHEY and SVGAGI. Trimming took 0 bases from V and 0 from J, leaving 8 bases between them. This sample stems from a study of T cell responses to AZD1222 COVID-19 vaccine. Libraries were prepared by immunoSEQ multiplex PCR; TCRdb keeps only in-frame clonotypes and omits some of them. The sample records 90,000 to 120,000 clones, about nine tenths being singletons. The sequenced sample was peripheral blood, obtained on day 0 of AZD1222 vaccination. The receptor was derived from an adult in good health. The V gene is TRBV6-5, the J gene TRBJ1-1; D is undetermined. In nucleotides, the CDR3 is TGTGCCAGCAGTTACTCGGGCAGGTTGAACACTGAAGCTTTCTTT. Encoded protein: CASSYSGRLNTEAFF.